This entry describes one T cell receptor beta chain. This clonotype was seen a few times. The clone's antigen remains unknown. No base-level quality is on record; no much larger clone is a single base apart. In light of the paper, this sample's treatment or condition label describes: approximately nine-day PBMC culture with coronavirus spike peptide pools or control peptides (ViraFEST assay). The ViraFEST assay, used in the study, expanded antigen-specific T cells with peptide pools and then identified the expanded clonotypes through TCR sequencing. The positive SARS-CoV-2 PCR tests of the convalescent patients were dated from March to December 2020, before the Alpha, Beta and Delta variants emerged in the United States. PBMCs were cultured at roughly 1.8 million per well in IMDM supplemented with roughly 5% human AB serum and about 10 IU/ml IL-2, with about 11 ug/ml peptide pools added. On days 3 and 7, half of the culture medium was replaced with fresh IL-2-containing medium. CD4+ T cells were isolated after roughly eleven days of culture through negative selection using the EasySep CD4+ T cell isolation kit. PBMCs were separated from whole blood using Ficoll-Paque Plus gradient centrifugation and then either used fresh or cryopreserved at -140C. Each culture condition was generally run in triplicate wells.

The protocol used for the library was PCR. At the Johns Hopkins FTIC core, DNA from the cultured CD4+ T cells underwent TCR sequencing with the Oncomine TCR Beta short-read assay. Genomic DNA was extracted from the cultured CD4+ T cells with the QIAamp micro DNA kit. Oncomine TCR Beta libraries from cultured CD4+ T cells were pooled using unique dual indexes and sequenced on an Illumina iSeq 100. On the authors' methods: Non-productive sequences were removed, and CDR3s not starting with C, not ending with F or W, or shorter than 7 amino acids were discarded. The MANAFEST web application identified antigen-specific clonotypes by comparing peptide-stimulated wells against reference wells and other culture wells. Positive clones required FDR below 0.05, an odds ratio above 5, and productive frequency above 0.1% in at least two of three replicate wells. Cross-reactive clonotypes were defined as significantly expanded in both SARS-CoV-2 spike wells and at least one common cold coronavirus spike condition. Levenshtein distances (stringdist) and unrooted phylogenetic trees (ape) in R version 3.6.1 were used to assess CDR3 homology. Through fastp at Q25 and MiXCR, TCRdb rebuilt clones from the public reads, retaining in-frame beta chains. Every entry covers one CDR3 protein and lists the most common genes and DNA from its rows. V and J calls and clone size were set by TCRdb, not the authors. Counted in this sample were some 12,000 distinct CDR3 sequences; around 61% of them appeared once. The top ten constitute 7% to 7.5% of the sample.

The record originates from a study of vaccination and CD4 T cells after COVID-19 (dated by TCRdb to 2022 to 2024). Turning to the overall study: Convalescent patients had a positive SARS-CoV-2 result on nasal swab PCR, and of these patients, some 10 had mild disease and one had severe disease. Six males and four females were included in the convalescent cohort, with two Hispanic individuals, seven Caucasians, two Asians and one multiracial person represented. Participants got two doses of the Pfizer-BioNTech BNT162b2 vaccine (n=8) or two doses of the Moderna mRNA-1273 vaccine (n=2). Post-COVID blood samples from convalescent patients were collected a median of roughly 100 days after diagnosis, with a range of roughly 35 to 180 days. The time from the second vaccine dose to post-vaccine blood sampling had a median of around 72 days and ranged from roughly 12 to 250 days. For stimulating the cultures, overlapping spike peptide pools were used, derived from SARS-CoV-2 as well as from the common cold coronaviruses HCoV-NL63, HCoV-OC43 and HCoV-229E. In control cultures, a CEFX viral epitope pool was used as positive control, an HIV-1 Nef peptide pool was used as negative control, or no peptide was added. In around nine COVID-19 convalescent patients and 4 infection-naive healthy vaccine recipients, the spike-specific CD4+ TCR repertoire before mRNA vaccination was compared with the repertoire after mRNA vaccination.

Points the paper makes about the study in general: The median number of SARS-CoV-2-reactive clonotypes rose from 20 to 25 after infection to 38 after vaccination, but the change was not significant. Relatively few convalescent patients were included in the study, and early timepoints after natural infection were not analyzed. In convalescent patients, a median around 86% of post-vaccine SARS-CoV-2-reactive clones were detected only after vaccination, and vaccine-specific priming was suggested by this finding. Of the vaccine-specific clones in convalescent patients, 304 of 307, or nearly all, reacted only to SARS-CoV-2 spike and did not cross-react with common cold coronaviruses.

CDR1 and CDR2, per the germline V gene (reference sequence), are MNHEY and SMNVEV. V is shortened by 3 bases, J by 1 base, and the region joining them spans 10 bases. The CDR3 holds 16 amino acids from the cysteine to the phenylalanine. Only the CDR3 DNA stays, 48 bases, in frame from base 1. The chain links TRBV27 with TRBJ2-6; TRBD1 could be the D gene, as 5 bases match. The specimen was CD4+ T cells from blood, cultured in vitro, collected before SARS-CoV-2 vaccination. The sequence was collected from a human donor who had recovered from COVID-19. The encoded CDR3 is CASSFPRTSGANVLTF. The DNA reads as follows: TGTGCCAGCAGTTTTCCCAGGACATCTGGGGCCAACGTCCTGACTTTC.